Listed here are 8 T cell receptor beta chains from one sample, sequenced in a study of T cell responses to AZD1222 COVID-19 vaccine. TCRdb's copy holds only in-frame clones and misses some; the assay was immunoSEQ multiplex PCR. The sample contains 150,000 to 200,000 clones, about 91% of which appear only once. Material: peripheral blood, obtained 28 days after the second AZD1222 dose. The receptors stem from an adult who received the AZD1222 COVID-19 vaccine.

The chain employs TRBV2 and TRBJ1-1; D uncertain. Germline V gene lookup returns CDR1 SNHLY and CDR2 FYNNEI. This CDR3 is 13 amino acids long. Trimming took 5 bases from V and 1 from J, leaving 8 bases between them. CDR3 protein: CASSPTTNTEAFF. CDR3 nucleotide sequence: TGTGCCAGCAGTCCCACAACGAACACTGAAGCTTTCTTT.

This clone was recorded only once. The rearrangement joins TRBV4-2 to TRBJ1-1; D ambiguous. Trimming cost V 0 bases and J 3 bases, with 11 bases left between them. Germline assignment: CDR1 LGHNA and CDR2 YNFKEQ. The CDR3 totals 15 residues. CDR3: CASSQDVHGDTEAFF. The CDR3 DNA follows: TGTGCCAGCAGCCAAGATGTGCACGGGGACACTGAAGCTTTCTTT.

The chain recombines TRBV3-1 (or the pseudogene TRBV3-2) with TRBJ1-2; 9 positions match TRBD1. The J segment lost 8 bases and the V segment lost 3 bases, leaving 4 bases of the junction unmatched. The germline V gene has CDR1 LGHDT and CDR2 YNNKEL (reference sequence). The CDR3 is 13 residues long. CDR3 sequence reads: CASSQPTGGGYTF. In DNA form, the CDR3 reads TGTGCCAGCAGCCAGCCCACAGGGGGCGGCTACACCTTC.

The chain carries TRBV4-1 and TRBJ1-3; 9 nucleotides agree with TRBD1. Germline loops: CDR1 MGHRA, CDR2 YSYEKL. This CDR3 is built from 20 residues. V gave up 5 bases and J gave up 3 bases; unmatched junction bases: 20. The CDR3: CASSTVKGQGILTGGNTIYF. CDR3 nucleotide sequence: TGCGCCAGCAGCACGGTTAAGGGACAGGGCATACTGACGGGTGGAAACACCATATATTTT.

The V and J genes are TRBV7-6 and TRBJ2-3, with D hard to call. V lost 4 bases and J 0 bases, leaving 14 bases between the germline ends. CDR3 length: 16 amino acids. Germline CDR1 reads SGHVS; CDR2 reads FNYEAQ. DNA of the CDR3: TGTGCCAGCAGCTCGCACGGTACGATCAGCACAGATACGCAGTATTTT. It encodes CASSSHGTISTDTQYF.

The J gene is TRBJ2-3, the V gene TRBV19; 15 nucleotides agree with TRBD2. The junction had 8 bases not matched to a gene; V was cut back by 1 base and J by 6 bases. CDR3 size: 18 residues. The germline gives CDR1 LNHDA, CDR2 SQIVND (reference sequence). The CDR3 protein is CASSIGWTSGGAGDTQYF. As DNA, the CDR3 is TGTGCCAGTAGTATAGGGTGGACTAGCGGGGGGGCCGGGGATACGCAGTATTTT.

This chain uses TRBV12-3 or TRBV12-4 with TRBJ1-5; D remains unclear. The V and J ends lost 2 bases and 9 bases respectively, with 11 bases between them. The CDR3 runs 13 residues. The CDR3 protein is CASSLKTSLPQHF. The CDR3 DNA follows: TGTGCCAGCAGTTTAAAGACGTCTCTGCCCCAGCATTTT.

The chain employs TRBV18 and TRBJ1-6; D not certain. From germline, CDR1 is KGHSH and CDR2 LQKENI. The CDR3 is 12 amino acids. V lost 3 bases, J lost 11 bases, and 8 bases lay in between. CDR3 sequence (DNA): TGTGCCAGCTCACCCACAGACACACCCCTCCACTTT. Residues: CASSPTDTPLHF. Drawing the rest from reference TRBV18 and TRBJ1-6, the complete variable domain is NAGVMQNPRHLVRRRGQEARLRCSPMKGHSHVYWYRQLPEEGLKFMVYLQKENIIDESGMPKERFSAEFPKEGPSILRIQQVVRGDSAAYFCASSPTDTPLHFGNGTRLTVT.